These 7 T cell receptor beta chains came from one sample sequenced in a study of T-cell reconstitution after alpha-beta-depleted transplantation in children. Unique molecular identifiers were incorporated when the TCRbeta library was constructed. TCRdb re-analysed the PCR reads in MiXCR, keeping a single row per CDR3 protein. The sample shows around 600,000 distinct CDR3 sequences, around 23% of them seen only once. The source was PBMCs, mostly from graft donor cells, collected 360 days after TCRalphabeta/CD19-depleted stem cell transplant. The receptors were sampled from a boy under two years old who had a stem cell transplant for acute myeloid leukemia, so the T cells may come from the graft donor.

The V gene is TRBV12-3 or TRBV12-4, the J gene TRBJ2-2; tentatively, D is TRBD1 or TRBD2 (6 bases each). CDR3 length: 15 residues. Trimming cost V 7 bases and J 4 bases, with 16 bases left between them. The chain's CDR3 is CASITQGTFTGELFF. In DNA, the CDR3 is TGTGCCAGCATCACGCAGGGGACTTTCACCGGGGAGCTGTTTTTT.

J is TRBJ1-6 and V is TRBV20-1, with TRBD1 identical over 7 bases. CDR1 is DFQATT and CDR2 is SNEGSKA in the germline V gene (reference sequence). The length of the CDR3 is 15 residues. With V trimmed by 5 bases and J by 7 bases, 11 bases remained unmatched. The CDR3 DNA sequence: TGCAGTGCTCGACAGACAGGGAGCAGGAATTCACCCCTCCACTTT. Translated, it gives CSARQTGSRNSPLHF.

The chain joins TRBV3-1 to TRBJ2-1; TRBD2 aligns across 11 bases. This CDR3 contains 16 residues. Germline V gives CDR1 LGHDT, CDR2 YNNKEL (reference sequence). The trim removed 4 bases at V and 4 bases at J, leaving 6 bases unmatched. CDR3 DNA sequence: TGTGCCAGCAGCCTCGGGGGGACTAGCGGATACAATGAGCAGTTCTTC. Amino acids: CASSLGGTSGYNEQFF.

In its sample, this clonotype was seen many times. The chain combines TRBV5-1 with TRBJ2-2, with D perhaps given as TRBD1 or TRBD2 (6 bases each). The CDR3 length is 16 residues. V lost 0 bases, J lost 2 bases, and 11 bases lay in between. Germline V lookup: CDR1 SGHRS, CDR2 YFSETQ. CDR3 loop: CASSLDGGTNTGELFF. CDR3 DNA sequence: TGCGCCAGCAGCTTGGACGGCGGGACAAACACCGGGGAGCTGTTTTTT.

This clonotype was counted ten times or more. V usage is TRBV6-5 and J usage is TRBJ2-5; TRBD1 aligns across 7 bases. With 2 bases clipped from V and 3 bases from J, the junction kept 9 bases outside the gene matches. The CDR3 is 16 residues long. Germline V gene data show CDR1 as MNHEY and CDR2 as SVGAGI. CDR3 nucleotides: TGTGCCAGCAGTTACACCTACCGACAGGGCGAAGAGACCCAGTACTTC. Translation: CASSYTYRQGEETQYF.

This chain connects TRBV11-2 to TRBJ2-7; TRBD2 aligns across 10 bases. This CDR3 region has 17 residues. The V segment lost 0 bases and the J segment 2 bases; nucleotides outside the gene matches: 7. Germline V lookup: CDR1 SGHAT, CDR2 FQNNGV. CDR3 coding DNA: TGTGCCAGCAGCTTAGATGAGGCAAGCGGGGGGGCCTACGAGCAGTACTTC. The encoded protein is CASSLDEASGGAYEQYF.

The V and J genes are TRBV12-3 or TRBV12-4 and TRBJ2-3, with D hard to call. V was trimmed by 6 bases and J by 5 bases, leaving 12 bases between them. CDR3 length: 13 amino acids. The CDR3, as DNA: TGTGCCAGCAGCCCCACCCGGCAAGATACGCAGTATTTT. Residues: CASSPTRQDTQYF.